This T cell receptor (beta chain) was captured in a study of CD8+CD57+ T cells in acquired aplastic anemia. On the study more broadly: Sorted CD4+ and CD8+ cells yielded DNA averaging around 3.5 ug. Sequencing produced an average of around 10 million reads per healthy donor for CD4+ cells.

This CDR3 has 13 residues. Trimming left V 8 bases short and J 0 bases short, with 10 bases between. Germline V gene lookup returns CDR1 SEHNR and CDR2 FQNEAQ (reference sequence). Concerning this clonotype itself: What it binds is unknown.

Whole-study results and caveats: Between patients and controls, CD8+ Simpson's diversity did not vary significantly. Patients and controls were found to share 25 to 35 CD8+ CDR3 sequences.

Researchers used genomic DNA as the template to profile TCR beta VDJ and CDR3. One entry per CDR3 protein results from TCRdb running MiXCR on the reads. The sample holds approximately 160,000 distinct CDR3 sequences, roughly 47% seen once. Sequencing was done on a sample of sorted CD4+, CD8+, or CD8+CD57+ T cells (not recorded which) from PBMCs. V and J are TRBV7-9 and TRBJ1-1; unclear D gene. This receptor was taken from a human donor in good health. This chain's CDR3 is CASEDWMNTEAFF. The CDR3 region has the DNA TGTGCCAGCGAGGATTGGATGAACACTGAAGCTTTCTTT.